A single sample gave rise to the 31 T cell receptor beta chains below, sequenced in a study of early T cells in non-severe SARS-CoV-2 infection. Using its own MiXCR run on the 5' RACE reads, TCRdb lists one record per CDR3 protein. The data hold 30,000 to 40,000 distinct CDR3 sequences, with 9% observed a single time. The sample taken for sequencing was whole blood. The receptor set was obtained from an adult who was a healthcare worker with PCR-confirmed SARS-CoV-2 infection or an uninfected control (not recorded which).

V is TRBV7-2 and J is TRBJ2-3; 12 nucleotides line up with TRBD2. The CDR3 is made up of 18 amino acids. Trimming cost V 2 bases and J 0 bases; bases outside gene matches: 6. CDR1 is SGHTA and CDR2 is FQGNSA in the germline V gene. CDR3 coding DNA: TGTGCCAGCAGCTTACTAGCGGGGGGGATGGCTAGCACAGATACGCAGTATTTT. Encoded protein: CASSLLAGGMASTDTQYF.

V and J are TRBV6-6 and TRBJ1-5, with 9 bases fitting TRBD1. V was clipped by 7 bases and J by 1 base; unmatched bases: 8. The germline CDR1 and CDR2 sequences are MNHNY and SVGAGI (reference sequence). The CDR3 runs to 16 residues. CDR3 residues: CASTSGGQGSNQPQHF. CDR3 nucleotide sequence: TGTGCCAGCACCTCGGGGGGACAGGGAAGCAATCAGCCCCAGCATTTT.

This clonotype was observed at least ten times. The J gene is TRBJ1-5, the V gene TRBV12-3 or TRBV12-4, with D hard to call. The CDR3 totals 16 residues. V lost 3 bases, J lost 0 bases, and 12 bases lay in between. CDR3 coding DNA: TGTGCCAGCAGTTTGGCAGGCCTTTATAGCAATCAGCCCCAGCATTTT. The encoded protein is CASSLAGLYSNQPQHF.

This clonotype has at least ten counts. The DNA of the CDR3 is TGTGCCAGCAGTCATACTGAAGCTTTCTTT. Its translation is CASSHTEAFF. J is TRBJ1-1 and V is TRBV6-1; D call uncertain. The V gene lost 5 bases and the J gene lost 5 bases, with 3 bases spanning the gap. Looked up from germline, CDR1 is MNHNS and CDR2 is SASEGT. This CDR3 spans 10 amino acids.

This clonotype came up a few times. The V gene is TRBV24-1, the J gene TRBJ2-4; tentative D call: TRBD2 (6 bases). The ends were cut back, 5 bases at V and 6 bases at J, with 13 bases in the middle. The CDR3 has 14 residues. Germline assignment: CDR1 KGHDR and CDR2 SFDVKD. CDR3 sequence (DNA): TGTGCCACCAGTGGGGCGGGGACGGGAAACATTCAGTACTTC. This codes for CATSGAGTGNIQYF.

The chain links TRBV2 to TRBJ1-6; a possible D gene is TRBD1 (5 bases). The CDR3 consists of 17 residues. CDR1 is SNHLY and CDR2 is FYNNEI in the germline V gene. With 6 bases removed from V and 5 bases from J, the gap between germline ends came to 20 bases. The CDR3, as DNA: TGTGCCAGCAGCTTTACCTCCCGACAGATTGATAATTCACCCCTCCACTTT. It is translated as CASSFTSRQIDNSPLHF.

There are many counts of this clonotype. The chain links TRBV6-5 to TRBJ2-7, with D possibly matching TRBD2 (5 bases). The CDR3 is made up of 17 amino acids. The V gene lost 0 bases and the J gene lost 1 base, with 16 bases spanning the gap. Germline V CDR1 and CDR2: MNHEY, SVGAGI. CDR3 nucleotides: TGTGCCAGCAGTTACTCGAAGGCCAGGAGGCAATCCTACGAGCAGTACTTC. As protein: CASSYSKARRQSYEQYF.

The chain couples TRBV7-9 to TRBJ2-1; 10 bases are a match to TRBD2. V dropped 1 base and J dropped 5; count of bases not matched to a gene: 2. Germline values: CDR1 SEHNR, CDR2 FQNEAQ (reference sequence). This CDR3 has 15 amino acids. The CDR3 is CASSLVSGGNNEQFF. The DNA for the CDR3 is TGTGCCAGCAGCTTAGTTAGCGGGGGGAACAATGAGCAGTTCTTC.

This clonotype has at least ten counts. The CDR3 DNA is TGTGCCAGCGGCAGCTCTAATTCACCCCTCCACTTT. It encodes CASGSSNSPLHF. The chain uses TRBV12-3 or TRBV12-4 and TRBJ1-6; unclear D gene. V was clipped by 8 bases and J by 6 bases, with 8 bases between them. This CDR3 region has 12 residues.

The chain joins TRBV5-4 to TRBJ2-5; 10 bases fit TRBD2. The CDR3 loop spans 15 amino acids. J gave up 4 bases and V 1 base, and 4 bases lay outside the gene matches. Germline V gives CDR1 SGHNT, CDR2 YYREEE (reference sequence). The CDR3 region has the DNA TGTGCCAGCAGCTTGAGGACTAGCGGAGGAGAGACCCAGTACTTC. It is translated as CASSLRTSGGETQYF.

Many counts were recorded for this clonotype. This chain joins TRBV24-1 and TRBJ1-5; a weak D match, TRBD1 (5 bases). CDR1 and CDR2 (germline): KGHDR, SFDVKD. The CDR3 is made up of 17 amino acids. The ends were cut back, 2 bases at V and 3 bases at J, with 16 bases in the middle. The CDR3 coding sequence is TGTGCCACCAGTGATTCGCAGGGTGTGTCAGACAATCAGCCCCAGCATTTT. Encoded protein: CATSDSQGVSDNQPQHF.

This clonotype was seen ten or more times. The CDR3 coding sequence is TGTGCCACCAGCAGAGATCCCGGGACAGGGGAGCAGTACTTC. This codes for CATSRDPGTGEQYF. The rearrangement links TRBV15 to TRBJ2-7; 9 positions match TRBD1. The CDR3 is 14 amino acids. V gave up 0 bases and J gave up 7 bases; unmatched junction bases: 4. Germline CDR1 reads LNHNV; CDR2 reads YYDKDF (reference sequence).

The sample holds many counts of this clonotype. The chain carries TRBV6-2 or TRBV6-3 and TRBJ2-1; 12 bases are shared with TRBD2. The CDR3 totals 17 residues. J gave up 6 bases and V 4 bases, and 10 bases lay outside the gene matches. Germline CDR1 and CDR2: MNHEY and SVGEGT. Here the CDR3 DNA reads TGTGCCAGCAGTTTAAATTCTCCTAGCGGGGGGGTCAATGAGCAGTTCTTC. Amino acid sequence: CASSLNSPSGGVNEQFF.

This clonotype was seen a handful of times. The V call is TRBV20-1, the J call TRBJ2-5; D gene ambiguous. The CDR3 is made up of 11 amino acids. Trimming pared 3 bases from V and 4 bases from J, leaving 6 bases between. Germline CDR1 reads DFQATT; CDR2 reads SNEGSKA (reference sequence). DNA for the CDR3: TGCAGTGCTAGTCTCCTAGAGACCCAGTACTTC. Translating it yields CSASLLETQYF.

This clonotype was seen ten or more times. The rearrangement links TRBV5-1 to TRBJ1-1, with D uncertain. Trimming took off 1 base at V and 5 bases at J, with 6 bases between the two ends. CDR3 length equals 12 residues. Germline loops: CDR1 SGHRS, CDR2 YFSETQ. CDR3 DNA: TGCGCCAGCAGCTTGCGGGGAACTGAAGCTTTCTTT. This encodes CASSLRGTEAFF.

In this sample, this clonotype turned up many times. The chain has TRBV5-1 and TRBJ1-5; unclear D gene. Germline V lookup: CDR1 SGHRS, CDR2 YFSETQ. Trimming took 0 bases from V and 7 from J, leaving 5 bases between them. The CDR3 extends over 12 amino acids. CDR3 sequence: CASSLEGQPQHF. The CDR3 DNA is TGCGCCAGCAGCTTGGAAGGCCAGCCCCAGCATTTT.

Here the CDR3 DNA reads TGTGCCAGCAGCCCCGGGACAGGGGGGCCCAATGAGCAGTTCTTC. It specifies CASSPGTGGPNEQFF. This rearrangement joins TRBV11-2 to TRBJ2-1; 11 nucleotides align to TRBD1. CDR3 length: 15 residues. V lost 5 bases and J lost 6; bases outside the gene matches: 6. Looked up from germline, CDR1 is SGHAT and CDR2 is FQNNGV. The full variable domain, with the rest looked up from reference TRBV11-2 and TRBJ2-1, is EAGVAQSPRYKIIEKRQSVAFWCNPISGHATLYWYQQILGQGPKLLIQFQNNGVVDDSQLPKDRFSAERLKGVDSTLKIQPAKLEDSAVYLCASSPGTGGPNEQFFGPGTRLTVL.

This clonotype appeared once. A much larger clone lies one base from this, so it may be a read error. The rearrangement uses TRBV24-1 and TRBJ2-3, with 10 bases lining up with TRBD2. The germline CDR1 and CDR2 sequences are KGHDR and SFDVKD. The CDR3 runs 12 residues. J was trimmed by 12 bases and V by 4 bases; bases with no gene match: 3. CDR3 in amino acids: CATSELAGNQYF. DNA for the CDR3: TGTGCCACCAGTGAACTAGCGGGGAACCAGTATTTT.

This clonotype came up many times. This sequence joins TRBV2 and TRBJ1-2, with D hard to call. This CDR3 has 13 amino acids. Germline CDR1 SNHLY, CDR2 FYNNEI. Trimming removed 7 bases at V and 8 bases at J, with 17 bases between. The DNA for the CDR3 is TGTGCCAGCACCCCGCCCAACCCTGGCGGCTACACCTTC. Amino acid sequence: CASTPPNPGGYTF.

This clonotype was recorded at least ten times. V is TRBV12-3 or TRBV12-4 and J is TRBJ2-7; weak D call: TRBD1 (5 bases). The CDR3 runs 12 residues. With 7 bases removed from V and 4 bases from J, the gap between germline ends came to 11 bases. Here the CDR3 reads CASKGTGYEQYF. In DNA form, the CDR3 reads TGTGCCAGCAAGGGAACAGGTTACGAGCAGTACTTC.

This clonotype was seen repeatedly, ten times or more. As DNA, the CDR3 is TGTGCCACCAGTGATTTTGGTGTGGGCTCTGGGGCCAACGTCCTGACTTTC. It translates to CATSDFGVGSGANVLTF. This rearrangement joins TRBV24-1 to TRBJ2-6; D is ambiguous. V was pared by 1 base and J by 0 bases, with 9 bases between. Looked up from germline, CDR1 is KGHDR and CDR2 is SFDVKD. This CDR3 contains 17 residues.

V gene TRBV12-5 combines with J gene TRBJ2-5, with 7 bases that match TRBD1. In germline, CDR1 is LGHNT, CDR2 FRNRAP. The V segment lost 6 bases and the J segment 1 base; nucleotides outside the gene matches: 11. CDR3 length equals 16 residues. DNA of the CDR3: TGTGCTAGTGGCTCCGGCACAGGGGACGTCCAAGAGACCCAGTACTTC. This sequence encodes CASGSGTGDVQETQYF. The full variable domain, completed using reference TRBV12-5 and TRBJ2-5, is DARVTQTPRHKVTEMGQEVTMRCQPILGHNTVFWYRQTMMQGLELLAYFRNRAPLDDSGMPKDRFSAEMPDATLATLKIQPSEPRDSAVYFCASGSGTGDVQETQYFGPGTRLLVL.

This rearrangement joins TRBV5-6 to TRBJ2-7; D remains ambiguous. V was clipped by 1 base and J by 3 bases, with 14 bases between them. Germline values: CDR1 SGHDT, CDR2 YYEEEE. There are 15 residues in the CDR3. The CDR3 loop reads CASSLWPVGYYEQYF. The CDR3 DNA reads TGTGCCAGCAGCTTGTGGCCCGTAGGATACTACGAGCAGTACTTC.

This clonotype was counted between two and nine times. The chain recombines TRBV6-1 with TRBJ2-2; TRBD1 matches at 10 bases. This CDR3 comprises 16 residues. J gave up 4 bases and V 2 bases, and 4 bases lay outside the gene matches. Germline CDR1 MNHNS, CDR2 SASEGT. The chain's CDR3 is CASSEIRTGGTGELFF. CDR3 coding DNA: TGTGCCAGCAGTGAAATCCGGACAGGGGGCACCGGGGAGCTGTTTTTT.

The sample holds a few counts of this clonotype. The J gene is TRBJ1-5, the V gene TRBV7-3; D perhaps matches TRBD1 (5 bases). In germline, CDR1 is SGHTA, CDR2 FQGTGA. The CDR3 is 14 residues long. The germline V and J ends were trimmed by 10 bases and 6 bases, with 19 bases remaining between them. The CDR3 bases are TGTGCCACCGGCCCAGTGGGGGATGGTCAGCCCCAGCATTTT. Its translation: CATGPVGDGQPQHF.

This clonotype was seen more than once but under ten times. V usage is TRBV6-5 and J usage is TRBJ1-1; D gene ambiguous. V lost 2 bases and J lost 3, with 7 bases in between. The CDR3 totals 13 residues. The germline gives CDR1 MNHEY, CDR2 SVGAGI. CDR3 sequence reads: CASSYDTYTEAFF. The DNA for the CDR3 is TGTGCCAGCAGTTACGACACATACACTGAAGCTTTCTTT.

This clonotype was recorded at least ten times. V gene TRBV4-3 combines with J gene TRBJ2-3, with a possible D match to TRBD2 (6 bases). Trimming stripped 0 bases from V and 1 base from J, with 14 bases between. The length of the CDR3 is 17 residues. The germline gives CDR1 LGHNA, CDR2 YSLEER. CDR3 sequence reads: CASSQEPGTVRTDTQYF. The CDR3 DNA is TGCGCCAGCAGCCAAGAGCCCGGGACTGTACGCACAGATACGCAGTATTTT.

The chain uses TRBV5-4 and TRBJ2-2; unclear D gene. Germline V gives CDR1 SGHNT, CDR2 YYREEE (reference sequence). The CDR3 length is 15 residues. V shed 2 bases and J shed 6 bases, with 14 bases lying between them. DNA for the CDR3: TGTGCCAGCAGCTTTGACCTACTGACGGCCGGGGAGCTGTTTTTT. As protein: CASSFDLLTAGELFF.

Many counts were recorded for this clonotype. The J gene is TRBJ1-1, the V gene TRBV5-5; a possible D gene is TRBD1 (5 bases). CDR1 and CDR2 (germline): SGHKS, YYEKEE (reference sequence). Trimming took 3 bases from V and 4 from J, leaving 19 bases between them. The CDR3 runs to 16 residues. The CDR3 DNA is TGTGCCAGCAGCTCGGGAGCCTTACATGGGGGCACTGAAGCTTTCTTT. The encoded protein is CASSSGALHGGTEAFF. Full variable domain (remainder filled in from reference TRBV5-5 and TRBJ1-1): DAGVTQSPTHLIKTRGQQVTLRCSPISGHKSVSWYQQVLGQGPQFIFQYYEKEERGRGNFPDRFSARQFPNYSSELNVNALLLGDSALYLCASSSGALHGGTEAFFGQGTRLTVV.

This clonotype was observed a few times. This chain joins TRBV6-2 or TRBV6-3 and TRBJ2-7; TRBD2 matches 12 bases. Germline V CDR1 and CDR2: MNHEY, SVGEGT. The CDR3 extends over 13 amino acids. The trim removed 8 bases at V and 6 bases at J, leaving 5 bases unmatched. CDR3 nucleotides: TGTGCCAGCGAAACTAGCGGGGGGCTCGAGCAGTACTTC. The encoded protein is CASETSGGLEQYF.

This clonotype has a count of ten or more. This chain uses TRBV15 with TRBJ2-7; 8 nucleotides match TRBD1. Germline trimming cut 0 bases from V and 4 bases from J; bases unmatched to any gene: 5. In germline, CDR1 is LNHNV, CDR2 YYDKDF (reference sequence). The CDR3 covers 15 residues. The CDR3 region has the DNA TGTGCCACCAGCAGAGATGGCAGGGGGCAATACGAGCAGTACTTC. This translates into CATSRDGRGQYEQYF. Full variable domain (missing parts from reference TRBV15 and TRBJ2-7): DAMVIQNPRYQVTQFGKPVTLSCSQTLNHNVMYWYQQKSSQAPKLLFHYYDKDFNNEADTPDNFQSRRPNTSFCFLDIRSPGLGDTAMYLCATSRDGRGQYEQYFGPGTRLTVT.